Listed below are T cell receptor beta chains from one sample, sequenced in a study of molecular identifiers for immune sequencing clone quantification. TCRdb re-derived calls from the PCR reads in MiXCR, one entry per CDR3 protein. The sample comprises approximately 550,000 distinct CDR3 sequences, roughly 26% of which are singletons, and approximately 0.76% rests with the top ten. Sequenced input: naive CD8+ T cells from blood, with Jurkat cell RNA spiked in. The receptors were gathered from a human donor in good health. Some libraries in this study had Jurkat cell RNA spiked in. Each CDR3 is given without its conserved first and last residue. Each record gives: V gene, J gene, CDR3 protein.

>TRBV7-8|TRBJ1-2
ASSQTRPYGYT
>TRBV7-6|TRBJ1-5
ASSLGTDQPQH
>TRBV27|TRBJ1-1
ASSTQGAFWTEAF
>TRBV25-1|TRBJ1-5
ASSESYSNQPQH
>TRBV29-1|TRBJ2-7
SVSPGLSYEQY
>TRBV27|TRBJ2-7
ASSLSGGQTYEQY
>TRBV27|TRBJ2-5
ASSLSHQEQETQY
>TRBV27|TRBJ2-7
ASSLISGAYEQY
>TRBV7-8|TRBJ2-7
ASSWGRQTSYEQY
>TRBV5-1|TRBJ1-2
AGNRDTYYGYT
>TRBV5-4|TRBJ2-3
ASSRGQVSTDTQY
>TRBV20-1|TRBJ2-2
SARDYGSGTGELF
>TRBV12-2|TRBJ2-5
ASRRGEYQETQY
>TRBV2|TRBJ1-1
ASSWDPNSNTEAF
>TRBV3-1|TRBJ2-7
ARSPGTATYEQY
>TRBV5-6|TRBJ1-5
ASSFWVNSNQPQH
>TRBV30|TRBJ1-1
AWTVTISTEAF
>TRBV7-8|TRBJ1-3
ASSLVVMAGSSSGNTIY
>TRBV7-9|TRBJ2-1
ASSLDSVEQF
>TRBV12-3/TRBV12-4|TRBJ2-2
ASSSLDQDRASGELF
>TRBV6-1|TRBJ2-3
ASRDSGGATDTQY
>TRBV2|TRBJ2-5
ASQIGLAPDSQETQY
>TRBV2|TRBJ2-7
ASSETRGLATYEQY
>TRBV2|TRBJ2-3
ASRVAGGTDTQY
>TRBV2|TRBJ2-1
ASSKYSGQGYNEQF
>TRBV7-9|TRBJ2-7
ASTEDSSYEQY